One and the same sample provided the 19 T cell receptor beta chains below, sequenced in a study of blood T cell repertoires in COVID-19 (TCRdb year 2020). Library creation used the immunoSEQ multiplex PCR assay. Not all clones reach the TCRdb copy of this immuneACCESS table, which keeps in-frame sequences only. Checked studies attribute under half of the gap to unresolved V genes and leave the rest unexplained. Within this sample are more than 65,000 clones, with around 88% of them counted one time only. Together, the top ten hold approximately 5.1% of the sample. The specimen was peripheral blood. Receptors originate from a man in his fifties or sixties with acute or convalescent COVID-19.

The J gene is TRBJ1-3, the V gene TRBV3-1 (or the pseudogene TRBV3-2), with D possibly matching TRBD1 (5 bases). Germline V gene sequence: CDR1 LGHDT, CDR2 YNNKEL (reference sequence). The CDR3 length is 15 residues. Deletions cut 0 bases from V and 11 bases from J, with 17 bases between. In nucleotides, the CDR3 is TGTGCCAGCAGCCAAGAACTCGGGGGACCTCGTCCCATATATTTT. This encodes CASSQELGGPRPIYF.

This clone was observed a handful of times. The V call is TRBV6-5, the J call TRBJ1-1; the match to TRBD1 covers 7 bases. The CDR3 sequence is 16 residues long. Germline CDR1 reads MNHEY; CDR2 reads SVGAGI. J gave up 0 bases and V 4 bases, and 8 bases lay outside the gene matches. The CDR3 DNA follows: TGTGCCAGCAGTTTATCAGGGGGAGTAATGAACACTGAAGCTTTCTTT. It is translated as CASSLSGGVMNTEAFF.

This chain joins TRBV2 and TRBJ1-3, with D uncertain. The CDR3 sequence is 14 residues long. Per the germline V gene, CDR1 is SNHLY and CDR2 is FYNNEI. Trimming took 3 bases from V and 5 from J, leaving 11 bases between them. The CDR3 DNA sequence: TGTGCCAGCAGTGAGAGAGATAGCAGAAACACCATATATTTT. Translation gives CASSERDSRNTIYF. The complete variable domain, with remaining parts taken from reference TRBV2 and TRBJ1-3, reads EPEVTQTPSHQVTQMGQEVILRCVPISNHLYFYWYRQILGQKVEFLVSFYNNEISEKSEIFDDQFSVERPDGSNFTLKIRSTKLEDSAMYFCASSERDSRNTIYFGEGSWLTVV.

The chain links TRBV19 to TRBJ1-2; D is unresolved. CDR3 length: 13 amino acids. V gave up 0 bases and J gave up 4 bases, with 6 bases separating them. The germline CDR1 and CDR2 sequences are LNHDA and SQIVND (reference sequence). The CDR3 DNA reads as TGTGCCAGTAGTATAGACAATTCCTATGGCTACACCTTC. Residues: CASSIDNSYGYTF.

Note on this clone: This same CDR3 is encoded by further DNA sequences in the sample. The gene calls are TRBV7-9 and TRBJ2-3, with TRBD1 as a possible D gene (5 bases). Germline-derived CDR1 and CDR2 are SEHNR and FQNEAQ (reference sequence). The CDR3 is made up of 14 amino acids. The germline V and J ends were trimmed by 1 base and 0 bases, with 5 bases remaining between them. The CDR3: CASSLEGSTDTQYF. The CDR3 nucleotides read TGTGCCAGCAGCTTAGAGGGGAGCACAGATACGCAGTATTTT.

CDR3 loop: CASSPGKRDNEQFF. The CDR3 DNA follows: TGTGCCAGCAGCCCGGGGAAGCGTGACAATGAGCAGTTCTTC. This chain connects TRBV13 to TRBJ2-1; possibly TRBD2 for D (5 bases). CDR1 and CDR2 from the germline V gene are PRHDT and FYEKMQ (reference sequence). The CDR3 covers 14 residues. V lost 5 bases and J 5 bases, leaving 13 bases between the germline ends. The full variable domain, its missing parts supplied by reference TRBV13 and TRBJ2-1, is AAGVIQSPRHLIKEKRETATLKCYPIPRHDTVYWYQQGPGQDPQFLISFYEKMQSDKGSIPDRFSAQQFSDYHSELNMSSLELGDSALYFCASSPGKRDNEQFFGPGTRLTVL.

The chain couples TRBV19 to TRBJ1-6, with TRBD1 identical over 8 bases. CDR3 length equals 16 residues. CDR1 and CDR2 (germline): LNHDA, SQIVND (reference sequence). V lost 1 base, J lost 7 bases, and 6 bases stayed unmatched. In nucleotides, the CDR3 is TGTGCCAGTAGTATAGCATGGACAGGGAAGAATTCACCCCTCCACTTT. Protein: CASSIAWTGKNSPLHF.

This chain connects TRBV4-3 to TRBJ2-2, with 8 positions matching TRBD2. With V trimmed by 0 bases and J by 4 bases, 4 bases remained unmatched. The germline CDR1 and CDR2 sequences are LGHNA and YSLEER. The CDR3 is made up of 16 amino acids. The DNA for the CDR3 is TGCGCCAGCAGCCAAGACAGGGCGGGGGGCACCGGGGAGCTGTTTTTT. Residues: CASSQDRAGGTGELFF.

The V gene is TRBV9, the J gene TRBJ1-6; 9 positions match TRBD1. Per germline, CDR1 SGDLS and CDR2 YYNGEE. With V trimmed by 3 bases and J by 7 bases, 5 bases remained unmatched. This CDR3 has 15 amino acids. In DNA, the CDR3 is TGTGCCAGCAGCGCCCCGGGACAGGGAAATTCACCCCTCCACTTT. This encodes CASSAPGQGNSPLHF.

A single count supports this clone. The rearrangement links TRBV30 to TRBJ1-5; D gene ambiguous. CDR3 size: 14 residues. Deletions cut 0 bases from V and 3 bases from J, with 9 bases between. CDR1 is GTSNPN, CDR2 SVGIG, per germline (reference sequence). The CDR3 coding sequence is TGTGCCTGGAGTGTACTCGGGATCAATCAGCCCCAGCATTTT. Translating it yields CAWSVLGINQPQHF.

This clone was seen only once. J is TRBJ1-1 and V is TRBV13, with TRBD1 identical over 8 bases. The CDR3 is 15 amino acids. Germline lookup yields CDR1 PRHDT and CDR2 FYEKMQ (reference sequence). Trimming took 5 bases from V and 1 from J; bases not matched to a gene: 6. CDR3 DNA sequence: TGTGCCAGCAGCCCCAGGACAGGGTGGAACACTGAAGCTTTCTTT. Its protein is CASSPRTGWNTEAFF.

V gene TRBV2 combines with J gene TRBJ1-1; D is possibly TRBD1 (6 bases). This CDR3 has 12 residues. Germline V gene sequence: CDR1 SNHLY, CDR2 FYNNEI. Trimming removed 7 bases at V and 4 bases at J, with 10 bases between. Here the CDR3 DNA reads TGTGCCAGCAAACAGGGTGTCACTGAAGCTTTCTTT. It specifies CASKQGVTEAFF.

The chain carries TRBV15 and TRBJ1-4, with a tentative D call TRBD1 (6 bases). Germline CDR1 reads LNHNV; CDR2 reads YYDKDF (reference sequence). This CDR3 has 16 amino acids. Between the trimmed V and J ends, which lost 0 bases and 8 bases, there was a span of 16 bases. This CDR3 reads CATSRDRWGGGEKLFF. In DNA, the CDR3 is TGTGCCACCAGCAGAGATCGGTGGGGAGGGGGAGAAAAACTGTTTTTT.

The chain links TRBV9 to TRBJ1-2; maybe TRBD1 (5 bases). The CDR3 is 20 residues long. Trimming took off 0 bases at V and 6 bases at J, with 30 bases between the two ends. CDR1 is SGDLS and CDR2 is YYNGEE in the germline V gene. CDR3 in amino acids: CASSVAVRVTGASRFDGYTF. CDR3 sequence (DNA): TGTGCCAGCAGCGTAGCCGTTCGGGTCACTGGGGCGTCGCGGTTTGATGGCTACACCTTC.

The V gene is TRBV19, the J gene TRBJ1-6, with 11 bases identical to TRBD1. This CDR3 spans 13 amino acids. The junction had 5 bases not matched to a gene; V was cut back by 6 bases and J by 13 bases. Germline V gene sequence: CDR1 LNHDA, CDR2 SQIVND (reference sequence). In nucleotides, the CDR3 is TGTGCCAGTAGCCGGGACAGGGGGATTCCCCTCCACTTT. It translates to CASSRDRGIPLHF. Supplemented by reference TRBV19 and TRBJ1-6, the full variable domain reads DGGITQSPKYLFRKEGQNVTLSCEQNLNHDAMYWYRQDPGQGLRLIYYSQIVNDFQKGDIAEGYSVSREKKESFPLTVTSAQKNPTAFYLCASSRDRGIPLHFGNGTRLTVT.

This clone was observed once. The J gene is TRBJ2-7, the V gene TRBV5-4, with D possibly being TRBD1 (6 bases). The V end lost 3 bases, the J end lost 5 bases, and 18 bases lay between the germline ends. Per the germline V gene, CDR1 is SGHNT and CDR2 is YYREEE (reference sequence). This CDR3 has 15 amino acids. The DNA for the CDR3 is TGTGCCAGCAGCTGGGACATTCCTCGCCTTGACGAGCAGTACTTC. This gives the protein CASSWDIPRLDEQYF.

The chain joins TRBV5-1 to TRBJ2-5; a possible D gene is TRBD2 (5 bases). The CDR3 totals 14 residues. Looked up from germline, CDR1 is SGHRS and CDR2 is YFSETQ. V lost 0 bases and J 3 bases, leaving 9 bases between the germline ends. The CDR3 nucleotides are TGCGCCAGCAGCTTGGTCGAGGGAGAAGAGACCCAGTACTTC. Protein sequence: CASSLVEGEETQYF.

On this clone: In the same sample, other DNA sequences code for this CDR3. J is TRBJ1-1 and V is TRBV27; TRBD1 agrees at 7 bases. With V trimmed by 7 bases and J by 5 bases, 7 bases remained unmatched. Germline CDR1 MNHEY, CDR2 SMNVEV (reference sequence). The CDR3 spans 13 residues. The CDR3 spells CASIAYRGTEAFF. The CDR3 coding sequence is TGTGCCAGCATCGCCTACAGGGGAACTGAAGCTTTCTTT.

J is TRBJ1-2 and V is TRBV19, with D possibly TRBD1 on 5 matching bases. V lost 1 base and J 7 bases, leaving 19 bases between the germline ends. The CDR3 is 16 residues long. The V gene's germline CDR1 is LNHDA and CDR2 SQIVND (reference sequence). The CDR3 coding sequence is TGTGCCAGTAGTATAGGTTCGGCAGGGCTACCTCTTGGCTACACCTTC. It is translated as CASSIGSAGLPLGYTF.